The TCR beta chain under discussion was sequenced for a study of blood T cell repertoires in COVID-19. Study background: There were acute and convalescent COVID-19 samples, and they came from the United States, Italy and Spain.

CDR1 and CDR2 from the germline V gene are SGHKS and YYEKEE (reference sequence). The CDR3 is 14 residues long. The V and J ends lost 8 bases and 10 bases respectively, with 19 bases between them. This table comes from immunoSEQ multiplex PCR, and its TCRdb copy is limited to in-frame clones, with some not included. The table lists tens of thousands of clones, approximately 90% of them singletons. Those enrolled, adults aged roughly 18 to 90 years, came from 20 to 25 US areas. Recovered Cohort 3 donors showed two negative PCRs, clearance, or symptom resolution. V is TRBV5-5 and J is TRBJ1-6, with D uncertain. The source of this sequence is a woman in her fifties or sixties who had recovered from COVID-19. Sequencing was done on a sample of PBMCs or T cells enriched from blood (not recorded which). This CDR3 reads CASRPGIAVSPLHF. The CDR3 DNA follows: TGTGCCAGTCGCCCCGGGATTGCTGTGTCACCCCTCCACTTT.